This T cell receptor (beta chain) was sequenced in a study of shared clonotypes between healthy human individuals. The CDR3 consists of 13 residues. The V and J ends lost 4 bases and 6 bases respectively, with 10 bases between them. Germline CDR1 is KGHSH and CDR2 is LQKENI. Sequencing used immunoSEQ multiplex PCR; TCRdb keeps in-frame clones, though not all of them. The sample includes about 700,000 clones, 74% of them seen just once. Sequencing input: memory CD4+ T cells sorted from blood. Sample subset: CD45RA-negative fraction. The TCR was taken from a woman in her 30s in good health. The genes are TRBV18 and TRBJ1-5; D gene unclear. CDR3 amino acids: CASSQEWGQPQHF. The CDR3 nucleotides read TGTGCCAGCTCACAAGAGTGGGGTCAGCCCCAGCATTTT. The full variable domain, in which reference TRBV18 and TRBJ1-5 provide the parts outside the CDR3, is NAGVMQNPRHLVRRRGQEARLRCSPMKGHSHVYWYRQLPEEGLKFMVYLQKENIIDESGMPKERFSAEFPKEGPSILRIQQVVRGDSAAYFCASSQEWGQPQHFGDGTRLSIL.